Listed here are 10 T cell receptor beta chains from one sample, sequenced in a study of T cells in Graves' hyperthyroidism and ophthalmopathy. Using RNA transcripts as the source, TCR beta CDR3 regions were amplified. The HTBI primer set served for first-round RT-PCR of the TCR CDR3. TCRdb analysed the multiplex PCR reads with MiXCR anew, one entry per CDR3 protein. In the table there are about 520,000 distinct CDR3 sequences, around 20% of which are singletons. Sequenced sample: blood. The receptor set was obtained from a man aged 18-30 years with Graves' hyperthyroidism.

This clonotype has just one count. The rearrangement joins TRBV28 to TRBJ1-1; the D gene is possibly TRBD1 (5 bases). Per germline, CDR1 MDHEN and CDR2 SYDVKM. V lost 3 bases to trimming and J lost 10 bases, with 12 bases between them. This CDR3 contains 12 residues. DNA of the CDR3: TGTGCCAGCAGTTTTCGTGGGGGTTTAGCTTTCTTT. This sequence encodes CASSFRGGLAFF.

The chain couples TRBV12-3 or TRBV12-4 to TRBJ2-5; 9 bases fit TRBD1. Unmatched junction bases numbered 9, after V lost 5 bases and J lost 5 bases. The CDR3 length is 15 residues. The CDR3 sequence is CASSPRQGEVETQYF. CDR3 in DNA: TGTGCCAGCAGTCCTCGACAGGGGGAGGTGGAGACCCAGTACTTC.

This clonotype was observed at least ten times. The DNA for the CDR3 is TGTGCCAGTAGTATATCGGGGGACAGGGGCTACGAGCAGTACTTC. Its protein product is CASSISGDRGYEQYF. The chain uses TRBV19 and TRBJ2-7, with 10 positions matching TRBD1. The length of the CDR3 is 15 residues. Germline trimming cut 2 bases from V and 3 bases from J; bases unmatched to any gene: 4. The V gene's germline CDR1 is LNHDA and CDR2 SQIVND (reference sequence).

This clonotype was seen repeatedly, ten times or more. The V call is TRBV11-1, the J call TRBJ1-2, with 10 bases fitting TRBD1. The CDR3 has 16 amino acids. Germline CDR1 and CDR2: SGHAT and FQDESV (reference sequence). V trimming: 5 bases; J trimming: 8 bases; junction bases outside the gene matches: 14. CDR3 nucleotide sequence: TGTGCCAGCAGCCCCCCCGGGGACAGGGGATCTGGAGGCTACACCTTC. This encodes CASSPPGDRGSGGYTF.

This clonotype has ten or more counts. V and J are TRBV6-5 and TRBJ2-2; D is uncertain. V was pared by 8 bases and J by 2 bases, with 9 bases between. CDR3 size: 13 residues. In germline, CDR1 is MNHEY, CDR2 SVGAGI. The CDR3 region is CASSYSNTGELFF. The CDR3 nucleotides are TGTGCCAGCTCGTACAGTAACACCGGGGAGCTGTTTTTT.

On this clonotype: This could be a read error, since a much larger clone is one nucleotide away. This CDR3 is missing its conserved last phenylalanine or tryptophan, likely due to a read error. The CDR3 nucleotides read TGTGCCAGCAGCCGCGGACAGGGGGCGTATGGCTACACCGTC. It yields the protein CASSRGQGAYGYTV. The rearrangement links TRBV7-9 to TRBJ1-2, with 11 bases fitting TRBD1. CDR1 and CDR2 (germline): SEHNR, FQNEAQ (reference sequence). The V and J ends lost 5 bases and 5 bases, in that order; junction bases with no gene match: 4. This CDR3 comprises 14 residues.

Ten or more counts support this clonotype. The V and J genes are TRBV28 and TRBJ1-5; no clear D. Germline V gene data show CDR1 as MDHEN and CDR2 as SYDVKM. V lost 9 bases to trimming and J lost 0 bases, with 9 bases between them. This CDR3 has 13 residues. The CDR3 nucleotides are TGTGCCAGTGAGCCATATAGCAATCAGCCCCAGCATTTT. Translation: CASEPYSNQPQHF.

Many counts were recorded for this clonotype. The genes are TRBV5-1 and TRBJ2-2; D call uncertain. This CDR3 has 12 residues. CDR1 SGHRS and CDR2 YFSETQ come from the germline V gene. Trimming left V 0 bases short and J 9 bases short, with 6 bases between. The CDR3 sequence is CASSLGSRELFF. CDR3 DNA: TGCGCCAGCAGCTTGGGTTCCCGGGAGCTGTTTTTT.

Ten or more counts support this clonotype. V usage is TRBV12-3 or TRBV12-4 and J usage is TRBJ2-7; 10 nucleotides line up with TRBD1. The CDR3 length is 14 residues. Losses at the gene ends were 5 bases for V and 7 bases for J; bases not matched to a gene: 8. The CDR3 DNA is TGTGCCAGCAGTAAACGGGACAGGGGTAGGGAGCAGTACTTC. This codes for CASSKRDRGREQYF.

This sequence joins TRBV11-2 and TRBJ2-7; 8 bases are a match to TRBD1. The CDR3 totals 16 residues. Looked up from germline, CDR1 is SGHAT and CDR2 is FQNNGV. V lost 5 bases to trimming and J lost 1 base; unmatched junction nucleotides: 10. In DNA form, the CDR3 reads TGTGCCAGCAGCCCCCATCAGGGGGCGAATTCCTACGAGCAGTACTTC. Its translation: CASSPHQGANSYEQYF. Drawing the rest from reference TRBV11-2 and TRBJ2-7, the complete variable domain is EAGVAQSPRYKIIEKRQSVAFWCNPISGHATLYWYQQILGQGPKLLIQFQNNGVVDDSQLPKDRFSAERLKGVDSTLKIQPAKLEDSAVYLCASSPHQGANSYEQYFGPGTRLTVT.